This TCR beta chain stems from a study of Graves' ophthalmopathy and Graves' hyperthyroidism. General study results and limits: Built on 13 signatures, a model told ophthalmopathy apart from stable hyperthyroidism with roughly 88% sensitivity and 80% to 82% specificity.

J gave up 4 bases and V 6 bases, and 9 bases lay outside the gene matches. The CDR3 contains 15 residues. The authors amplified TCR beta CDR3 regions, and they did so from RNA transcripts for repertoire sequencing. The first round was an RT-PCR with HTBI primers, and the second round was a multiplex PCR. Each CDR3 protein gets one entry after TCRdb re-called the multiplex PCR reads with MiXCR. The repertoire holds about 220,000 distinct CDR3 sequences, with approximately 21% as singletons. For this clonotype: Its matching antigen is unknown.

The TCR was taken from a woman aged 45 to 65 with Graves' ophthalmopathy. The sample taken for sequencing was peripheral blood. The chain uses TRBV12-3 or TRBV12-4 and TRBJ2-5, with TRBD1 matching over 9 bases. DNA of the CDR3: TGTGCCAGCAGGGGGACAGGGAAAGAAGGAGAGACCCAGTACTTC. The encoded protein is CASRGTGKEGETQYF.